These 24 T cell receptor beta chains share one sample of origin, sequenced in a study of CD4 T cells in relation to SARS-CoV-2 and coronaviruses. Unexposed donor CD4+ T cells date from about 2011-2018, before the COVID-19 pandemic. The repertoire was sequenced with immunoSEQ multiplex PCR; TCRdb's copy has only in-frame clones and lacks some. The sample includes some 70,000 clones, over 90% seen only once; the top ten take 0.23%. Sequenced sample: naive CD4+ T cells from PBMCs. The sample's subset: naive CD4+ T cells isolated by negative enrichment. The receptors were gathered from a human donor in good health.

The rearrangement joins TRBV6-5 to TRBJ1-2; 8 bases are a match to TRBD1. The germline gives CDR1 MNHEY, CDR2 SVGAGI. The ends lost 5 bases at V and 3 bases at J; junction bases unmatched: 8. The CDR3 covers 15 residues. The CDR3 nucleotides are TGTGCCAGCAGTCAACACAGGGGGGGGGACTATGGCTACACCTTC. Encoded protein: CASSQHRGGDYGYTF.

The chain carries TRBV5-1 and TRBJ2-3; no firm D call. Germline V lookup: CDR1 SGHRS, CDR2 YFSETQ. Trimming shortened V by 2 bases and J by 2 bases, and 6 bases separated the two germline ends. The CDR3 length is 13 residues. The DNA of the CDR3 is TGCGCCAGCAGCTTTCTCTCCACAGATACGCAGTATTTT. Residues: CASSFLSTDTQYF.

V is TRBV7-2 and J is TRBJ1-5, with D possibly being TRBD1 (5 bases). This CDR3 contains 14 residues. V lost 8 bases and J lost 6, with 17 bases in between. Germline lookup yields CDR1 SGHTA and CDR2 FQGNSA. The CDR3 sequence: CASAGRGGGQPQHF. The CDR3 DNA reads TGTGCCAGCGCGGGGAGGGGCGGGGGTCAGCCCCAGCATTTT.

The V gene is TRBV6-5, the J gene TRBJ2-3; 10 nucleotides agree with TRBD1. J was trimmed by 0 bases and V by 9 bases; bases with no gene match: 6. This CDR3 is 15 amino acids long. Per germline, CDR1 MNHEY and CDR2 SVGAGI. CDR3 region: CASKTGGASTDTQYF. DNA for the CDR3: TGTGCCAGTAAGACAGGGGGCGCGAGCACAGATACGCAGTATTTT.

The chain links TRBV7-9 to TRBJ1-1; 11 bases match TRBD1. The CDR3 length is 15 residues. CDR1 is SEHNR, CDR2 FQNEAQ, per germline (reference sequence). Trimming at V came to 5 bases and at J to 2 bases, leaving 4 bases not matched to a gene. CDR3 protein: CASSPRTGGNTEAFF. The CDR3 DNA reads TGTGCCAGCAGCCCACGGACAGGGGGCAACACTGAAGCTTTCTTT. Drawing the rest from reference TRBV7-9 and TRBJ1-1, the complete variable domain is DTGVSQNPRHKITKRGQNVTFRCDPISEHNRLYWYRQTLGQGPEFLTYFQNEAQLEKSRLLSDRFSAERPKGSFSTLEIQRTEQGDSAMYLCASSPRTGGNTEAFFGQGTRLTVV.

The chain is built from TRBV28 and TRBJ2-7; TRBD1 might be the D (6 bases). V gave up 0 bases and J gave up 3 bases, with 9 bases separating them. The CDR3 totals 14 residues. The germline V gene encodes CDR1 MDHEN and CDR2 SYDVKM. The CDR3 reads CASSLWSQGYEQYF. CDR3 nucleotide sequence: TGTGCCAGCAGTTTATGGTCACAGGGCTACGAGCAGTACTTC.

V usage is TRBV28 and J usage is TRBJ1-2; 10 bases agree with TRBD1. With V trimmed by 5 bases and J by 7 bases, 16 bases remained unmatched. The CDR3 has 17 amino acids. Germline CDR1 is MDHEN and CDR2 is SYDVKM. CDR3 in DNA: TGTGCCAGCAGTATGACGACAGGGGGCTCTTGGACTAGTGGCTACACCTTC. It encodes CASSMTTGGSWTSGYTF.

This clone occurred once. The gene calls are TRBV11-3 and TRBJ2-2; D might be TRBD1 or TRBD2, each matching 5 bases. Germline V gives CDR1 SGHNT, CDR2 YENEEA. This CDR3 is built from 16 residues. The V gene lost 4 bases and the J gene lost 6 bases, with 18 bases spanning the gap. In DNA form, the CDR3 reads TGTGCCAGCAGCTCCCCCGGGACCCTCCTTCCCGGGGAGCTGTTTTTT. As protein: CASSSPGTLLPGELFF.

The genes are TRBV19 and TRBJ2-1, with a possible D match to TRBD2 (6 bases). Per the germline V gene, CDR1 is LNHDA and CDR2 is SQIVND (reference sequence). The CDR3 length is 15 residues. The V end was cut by 1 base, the J end by 5 bases, with 12 bases between. CDR3 bases: TGTGCCAGTAGTATAGCGGGCGGGATCAACAATGAGCAGTTCTTC. Its translation is CASSIAGGINNEQFF.

This sequence joins TRBV9 and TRBJ2-3, with D perhaps TRBD2 (6 bases). CDR1 SGDLS and CDR2 YYNGEE come from the germline V gene. Trimming took off 4 bases at V and 0 bases at J, with 15 bases between the two ends. CDR3 length equals 16 residues. The chain's CDR3 is CASSMGVAESTDTQYF. The CDR3 DNA follows: TGTGCCAGCAGCATGGGAGTAGCGGAGAGCACAGATACGCAGTATTTT.

The chain employs TRBV9 and TRBJ2-1; 9 positions agree with TRBD2. Germline values: CDR1 SGDLS, CDR2 YYNGEE. The CDR3 spans 17 residues. After removal of 1 base from V and 2 bases from J, the junction contained 7 bases not matched to a gene. CDR3 sequence (DNA): TGTGCCAGCAGCGTAAGTAGCGGGAGAGGCGCCTACAATGAGCAGTTCTTC. This encodes CASSVSSGRGAYNEQFF.

A word on this clone: A junction boundary mismatches the germline segment, possibly from a read error. This rearrangement joins TRBV7-7 to TRBJ2-3; 9 bases map to TRBD2. The length of the CDR3 is 13 residues. CDR1 is SSHAT, CDR2 FNYEAQ, per germline (reference sequence). The CDR3 DNA sequence: TGTGCTAGCAGCCCCTGGGCGGGAGGGCCGGGGGATTTT. This codes for CASSPWAGGPGDF. The entire variable domain, with the rest obtained from reference TRBV7-7 and TRBJ2-3, is as follows: GAGVSQSPRYKVTKRGQDVTLRCDPISSHATLYWYQQALGQGPEFLTYFNYEAQPDKSGLPSDRFSAERPEGSISTLTIQRTEQRDSAMYRCASSPWAGGPGDFGPGTRLTVL.

This clone is a singleton in its sample. The chain joins TRBV18 to TRBJ2-5; 8 nucleotides match TRBD2. J gave up 5 bases and V 5 bases, and 7 bases lay outside the gene matches. The CDR3 is made up of 14 amino acids. Germline V CDR1 and CDR2: KGHSH, LQKENI. This CDR3 reads CASSAAGVGETQYF. The CDR3, as DNA: TGTGCCAGCTCAGCAGCGGGAGTCGGTGAGACCCAGTACTTC.

This clone was counted once. The chain links TRBV4-3 to TRBJ1-4; TRBD1 matches 9 bases. Trimming took 4 bases from V and 10 from J; bases not matched to a gene: 7. CDR3 length equals 14 residues. Germline assignment: CDR1 LGHNA and CDR2 YSLEER. This CDR3 reads CASSPGQGVGKLFF. As DNA, the CDR3 is TGCGCCAGCAGCCCGGGACAGGGAGTTGGAAAACTGTTTTTT.

The rearrangement uses TRBV6-5 and TRBJ2-1; perhaps TRBD2 as D (5 bases). CDR1 and CDR2 (germline): MNHEY, SVGAGI. V was trimmed by 2 bases and J by 9 bases, leaving 5 bases between them. The CDR3 extends over 11 amino acids. The CDR3 loop is CASSYRGEQFF. In nucleotides, the CDR3 is TGTGCCAGCAGTTACCGGGGTGAGCAGTTCTTC.

The V and J genes are TRBV28 and TRBJ2-3; 9 bases are shared with TRBD2. CDR1 is MDHEN and CDR2 is SYDVKM in the germline V gene. The CDR3 runs to 20 residues. With V trimmed by 5 bases and J by 0 bases, 18 bases remained unmatched. CDR3 sequence (DNA): TGTGCCAGCAGTACCCTCGGGGGGTGGGCTAGCGGGATGAGCACAGATACGCAGTATTTT. Translated, it gives CASSTLGGWASGMSTDTQYF.

V is TRBV27 and J is TRBJ2-7; TRBD2 agrees at 9 bases. CDR3 length: 14 residues. Per the germline V gene, CDR1 is MNHEY and CDR2 is SMNVEV (reference sequence). J gave up 5 bases and V 8 bases, and 10 bases lay outside the gene matches. The CDR3 DNA follows: TGTGCCAGCCGGGATAGCGGGAGTCGCAACGAGCAGTACTTC. This sequence encodes CASRDSGSRNEQYF.

A single count supports this clone. The genes are TRBV23-1 and TRBJ2-2; D uncertain. TRBV23-1 is designated an ORF whose function remains uncertain. The CDR3 runs to 12 residues. Trimming took off 7 bases at V and 6 bases at J, with 9 bases between the two ends. The CDR3 DNA is TGCGCCAGCATTGAGGTGGCCGGGGAGCTGTTTTTT. Its translation: CASIEVAGELFF.

This rearrangement joins TRBV28 to TRBJ2-1; 8 nucleotides match TRBD1. With V trimmed by 5 bases and J by 2 bases, 11 bases remained unmatched. This CDR3 region has 17 residues. Germline assignment: CDR1 MDHEN and CDR2 SYDVKM. The CDR3 sequence: CASSVTGGLNPYNEQFF. The CDR3 DNA reads TGTGCCAGCAGTGTCACAGGGGGACTCAACCCCTACAATGAGCAGTTCTTC.

CDR3 amino acids: CASSKSGTSVFGQYF. The CDR3 coding sequence is TGTGCCAGCAGTAAGTCCGGGACTAGCGTTTTCGGGCAGTACTTC. The chain has TRBV3-1 (or the pseudogene TRBV3-2) and TRBJ2-7; the match to TRBD2 covers 10 bases. The V gene's germline CDR1 is LGHDT and CDR2 YNNKEL (reference sequence). V gave up 6 bases and J gave up 9 bases; unmatched junction bases: 14. The CDR3 is 15 residues long.

The chain joins TRBV7-9 to TRBJ2-7, with 11 nucleotides matching TRBD1. CDR1 is SEHNR, CDR2 FQNEAQ, per germline (reference sequence). This CDR3 is 15 amino acids long. The trim removed 5 bases at V and 7 bases at J, leaving 10 bases unmatched. The CDR3 sequence: CASSPGTGGPEEQYF. In nucleotides, the CDR3 is TGTGCCAGCAGCCCCGGGACAGGGGGGCCTGAGGAGCAGTACTTC.

The chain has TRBV24-1 and TRBJ2-1; TRBD2 agrees at 10 bases. The germline gives CDR1 KGHDR, CDR2 SFDVKD. V trimming: 3 bases; J trimming: 8 bases; junction bases outside the gene matches: 9. This CDR3 is built from 16 residues. Written as DNA, the CDR3 is TGTGCCACCAGTGATCAGACCGGGACTAGCGTTTATGAGCAGTTCTTC. Its translation is CATSDQTGTSVYEQFF.

The J gene is TRBJ1-5, the V gene TRBV27; 7 nucleotides agree with TRBD1. The germline V gene encodes CDR1 MNHEY and CDR2 SMNVEV (reference sequence). This CDR3 region has 14 residues. Trimming removed 4 bases from V and 2 bases from J; junction bases left unmatched: 2. In nucleotides, the CDR3 is TGTGCCAGCAGTTACAGGGGAGGCAATCAGCCCCAGCATTTT. Protein product: CASSYRGGNQPQHF.

V usage is TRBV19 and J usage is TRBJ2-1; D might be TRBD1 or TRBD2, each matching 5 bases. CDR3 length: 14 amino acids. Trimming removed 3 bases from V and 10 bases from J, with 16 bases in between. Germline V gene sequence: CDR1 LNHDA, CDR2 SQIVND (reference sequence). CDR3 in DNA: TGTGCCAGTAGTATCGTTGGTTCAGGGAGAGAGCAGTTCTTC. Translation gives CASSIVGSGREQFF.